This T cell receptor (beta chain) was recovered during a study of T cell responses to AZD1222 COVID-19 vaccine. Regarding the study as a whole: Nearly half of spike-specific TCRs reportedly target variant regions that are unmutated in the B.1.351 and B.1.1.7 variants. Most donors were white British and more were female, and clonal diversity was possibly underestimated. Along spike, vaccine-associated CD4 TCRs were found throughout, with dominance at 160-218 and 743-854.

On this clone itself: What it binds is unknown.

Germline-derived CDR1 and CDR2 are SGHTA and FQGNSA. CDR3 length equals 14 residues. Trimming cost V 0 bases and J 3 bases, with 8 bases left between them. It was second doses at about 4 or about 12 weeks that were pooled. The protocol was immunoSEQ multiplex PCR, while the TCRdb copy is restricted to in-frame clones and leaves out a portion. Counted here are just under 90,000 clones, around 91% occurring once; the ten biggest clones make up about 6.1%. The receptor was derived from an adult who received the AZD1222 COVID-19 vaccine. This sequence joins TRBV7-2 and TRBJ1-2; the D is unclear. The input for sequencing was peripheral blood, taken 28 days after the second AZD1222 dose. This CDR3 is CASSLAARYYGYTF. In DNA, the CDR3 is TGTGCCAGCAGCTTAGCGGCCAGATACTATGGCTACACCTTC.